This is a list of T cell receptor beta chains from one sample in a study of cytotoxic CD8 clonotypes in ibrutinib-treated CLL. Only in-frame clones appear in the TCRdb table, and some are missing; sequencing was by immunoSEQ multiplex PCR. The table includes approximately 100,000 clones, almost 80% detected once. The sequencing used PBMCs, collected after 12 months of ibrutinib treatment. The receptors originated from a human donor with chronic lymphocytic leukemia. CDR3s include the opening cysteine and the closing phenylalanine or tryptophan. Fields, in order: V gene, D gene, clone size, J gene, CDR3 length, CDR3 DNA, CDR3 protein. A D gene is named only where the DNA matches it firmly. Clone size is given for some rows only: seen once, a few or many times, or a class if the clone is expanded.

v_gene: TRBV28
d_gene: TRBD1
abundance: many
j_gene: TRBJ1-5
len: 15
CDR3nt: TGTGCCAGCAGTTCGGGACAGCTCAGCAATCAGCCCCAGCATTTT
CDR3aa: CASSSGQLSNQPQHF

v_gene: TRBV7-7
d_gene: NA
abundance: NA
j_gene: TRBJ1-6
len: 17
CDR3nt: TGTGCTAGCAGGTATCGGACAGCGAGCTCCTATAATTCACCCCTCCACTTT
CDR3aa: CASRYRTASSYNSPLHF

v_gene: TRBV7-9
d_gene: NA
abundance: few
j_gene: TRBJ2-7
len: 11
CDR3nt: TGTGCCAGCAGCTTTAGGACTGAGCAGTACTTC
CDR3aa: CASSFRTEQYF

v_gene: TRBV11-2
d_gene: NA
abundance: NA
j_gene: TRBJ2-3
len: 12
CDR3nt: TGTGCCAGCAGCTTGGGGACAGATACGCAGTATTTT
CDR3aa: CASSLGTDTQYF

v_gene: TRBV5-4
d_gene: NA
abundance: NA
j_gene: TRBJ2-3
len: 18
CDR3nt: TGTGCCAGCAGCTTGGTGCCGTCCTTTGGTACTGGCACAGATACGCAGTATTTT
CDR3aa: CASSLVPSFGTGTDTQYF

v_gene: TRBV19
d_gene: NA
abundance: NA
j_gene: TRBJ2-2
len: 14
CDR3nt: TGTGCCAGTAAGGCCCGGCAAAACACCGGGGAGCTGTTTTTT
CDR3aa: CASKARQNTGELFF

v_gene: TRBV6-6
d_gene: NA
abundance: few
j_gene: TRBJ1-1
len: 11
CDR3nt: TGTGCCAGCGTGGGGAACACTGAAGCTTTCTTT
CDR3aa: CASVGNTEAFF

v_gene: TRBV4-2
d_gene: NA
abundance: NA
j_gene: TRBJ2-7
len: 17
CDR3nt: TGTGCCAGCAGCCAAGAGTTGTCAGGCCAAAGCTCCTACGAGCAGTACTTC
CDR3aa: CASSQELSGQSSYEQYF

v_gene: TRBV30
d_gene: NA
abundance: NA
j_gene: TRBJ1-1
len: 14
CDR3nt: TGTGCCTGGAGTGTAAGTCGGATGAACACTGAAGCTTTCTTT
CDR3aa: CAWSVSRMNTEAFF

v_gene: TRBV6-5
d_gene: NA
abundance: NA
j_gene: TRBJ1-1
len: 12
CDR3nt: TGTGCCAGCAGCATCTTAGGGGGGAAGGCTTTCTTT
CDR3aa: CASSILGGKAFF

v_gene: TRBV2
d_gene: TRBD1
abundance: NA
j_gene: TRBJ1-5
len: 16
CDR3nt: TGTGCCAGCAGTCGACAGGGGGTAGAGAGCAATCAGCCCCAGCATTTT
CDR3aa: CASSRQGVESNQPQHF

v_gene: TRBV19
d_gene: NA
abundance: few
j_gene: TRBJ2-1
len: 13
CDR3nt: TGTGCCAGTAGTATAAGTCCCCGTTATGAGCAGTTCTTC
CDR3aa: CASSISPRYEQFF

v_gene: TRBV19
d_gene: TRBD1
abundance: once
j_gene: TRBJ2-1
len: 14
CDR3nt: TGTGCCAGTAGTAACCGGGACAGGAGACTAGAGCAGTTCTTC
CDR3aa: CASSNRDRRLEQFF

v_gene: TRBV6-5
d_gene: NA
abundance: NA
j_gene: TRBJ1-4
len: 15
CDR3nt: TGTGCCAGCAGTGCATCAGGGGCAACTAATGAAAAACTGTTTTTT
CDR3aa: CASSASGATNEKLFF

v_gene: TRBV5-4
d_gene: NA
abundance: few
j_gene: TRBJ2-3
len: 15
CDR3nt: TGTGCCAGCAGCTTCCCCAGTGCCGGTGCAGATACGCAGTATTTT
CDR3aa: CASSFPSAGADTQYF

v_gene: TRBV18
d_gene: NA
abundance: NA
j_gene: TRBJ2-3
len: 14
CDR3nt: TGTGCCAGCTCACCGACACGGGGCACAGATACGCAGTATTTT
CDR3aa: CASSPTRGTDTQYF

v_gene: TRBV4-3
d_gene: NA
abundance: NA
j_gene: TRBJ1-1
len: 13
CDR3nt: TGCGCCAGCAGCCAAGATTTGGATACTGAAGCTTTCTTT
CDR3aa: CASSQDLDTEAFF

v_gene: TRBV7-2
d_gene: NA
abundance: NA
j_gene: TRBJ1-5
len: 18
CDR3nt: TGTGCCAGCAGCTTAAGCCACCGGACAATCGGAAGCAATCAGCCCCAGCATTTT
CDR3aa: CASSLSHRTIGSNQPQHF

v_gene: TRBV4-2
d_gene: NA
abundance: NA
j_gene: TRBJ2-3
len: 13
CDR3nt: TGTGCCAGCAGCCAAGAACGGGGAGGAAGTGCGTATTTT
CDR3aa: CASSQERGGSAYF

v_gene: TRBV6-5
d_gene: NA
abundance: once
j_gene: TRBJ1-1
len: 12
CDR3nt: TGTGCCAGCAGTTCCTTTGCGGCTGAAGCTTTCTTT
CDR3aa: CASSSFAAEAFF

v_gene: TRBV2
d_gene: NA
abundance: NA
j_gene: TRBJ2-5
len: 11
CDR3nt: TGTGCCAGCAGTGAAGGAGAGACCCAGTACTTC
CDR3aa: CASSEGETQYF

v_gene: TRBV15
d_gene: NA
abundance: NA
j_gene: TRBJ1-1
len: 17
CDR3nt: TGTGCCACCAGCAGAGGATTCAGACTACAAGGGAACACTGAAGCTTTCTTT
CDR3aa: CATSRGFRLQGNTEAFF

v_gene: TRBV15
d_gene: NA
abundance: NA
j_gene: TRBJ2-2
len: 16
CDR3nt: TGTGCCACCAGCAGAGATCCAGGCTTGAACACCGGGGAGCTGTTTTTT
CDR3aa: CATSRDPGLNTGELFF

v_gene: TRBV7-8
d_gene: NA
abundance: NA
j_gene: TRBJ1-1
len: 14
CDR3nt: TGTGCCAGCAGCCCGGGGCCCGGGAGGGCTGAAGCTTTCTTT
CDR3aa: CASSPGPGRAEAFF

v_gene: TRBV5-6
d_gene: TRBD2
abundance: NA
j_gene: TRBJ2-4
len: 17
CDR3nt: TGTGCCAGCAGCTTGCGGGACTACACTACAGCCAAAAACATTCAGTACTTC
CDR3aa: CASSLRDYTTAKNIQYF

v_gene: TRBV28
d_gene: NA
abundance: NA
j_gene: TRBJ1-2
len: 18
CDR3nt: TGTGCCAGCAGTTCCCCGACGGAACCCACCCGGCTCCCCTATGGCTACACCTTC
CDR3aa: CASSSPTEPTRLPYGYTF

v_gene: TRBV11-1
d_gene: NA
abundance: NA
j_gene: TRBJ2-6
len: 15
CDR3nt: TGTGCCAGCAGCTTAAGGGCAGCTGGGGCCAACGTCCTGACTTTC
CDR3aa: CASSLRAAGANVLTF

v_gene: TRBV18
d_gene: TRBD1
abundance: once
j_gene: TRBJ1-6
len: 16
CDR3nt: TGTGCCAGCTCACCACCAGGGGACAGATTAAATTCACCCCTCCACTTT
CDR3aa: CASSPPGDRLNSPLHF

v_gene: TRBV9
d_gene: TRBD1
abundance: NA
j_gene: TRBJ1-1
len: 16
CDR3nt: TGTGCCAGGCTCGGACAGGTGGAGTTCATGAACACTGAAGCTTTCTTT
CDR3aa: CARLGQVEFMNTEAFF

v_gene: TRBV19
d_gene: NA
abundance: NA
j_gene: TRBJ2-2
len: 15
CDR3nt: TGTGCCAGTAGTATGCGTCTAGTGGATACCGGGGAGCTGTTTTTT
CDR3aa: CASSMRLVDTGELFF

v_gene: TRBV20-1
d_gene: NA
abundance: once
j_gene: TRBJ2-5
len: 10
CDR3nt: TGCAGTGCTACCATTGAGACCCAGTACTTC
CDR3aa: CSATIETQYF

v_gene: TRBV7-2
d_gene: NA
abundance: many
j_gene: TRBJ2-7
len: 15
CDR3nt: TGTGCCAGCAGCTGGGGGCTAGGTGAAGCCTACGAGCAGTACTTC
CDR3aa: CASSWGLGEAYEQYF

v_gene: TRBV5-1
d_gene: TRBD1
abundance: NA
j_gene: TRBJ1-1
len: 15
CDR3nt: TGCGCCAGCAGCTTGGTCGGACAGGGTAAGAGTGAAGCTTTCTTT
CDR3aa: CASSLVGQGKSEAFF